The rows below give T cell receptor beta chains drawn from one sample of a study of blood T cell repertoires in COVID-19. The assay was immunoSEQ multiplex PCR, and TCRdb's table has in-frame clones only and misses some. The table lists tens of thousands of clones, 75% to 80% of them singletons. The specimen sequenced was peripheral blood. The receptors come from a man between 65 and 85 years old with active or convalescent COVID-19. Each CDR3 is given without its conserved first and last residue. Each record gives: V gene, clone size, D gene, CDR3 protein. A D gene is named only where the DNA matches it firmly. Clone size is stated in some rows and not others, as once, few, many or a class when expanded.

TRBV24-1,.,TRBD1,ATSETGWETQY
TRBV6-1,.,.,ASSEITPGEQY
TRBV9,.,.,ASSALRGGYEKLF
TRBV11-2,.,TRBD2,ASSLDPRTSGRGSNTQY
TRBV7-6,.,.,ASSPRLGGYNSPLH
TRBV12-3/TRBV12-4,.,TRBD2,ASSGGGYNEQF
TRBV4-1,.,TRBD1,ASSPGQGRTDTQY
TRBV30,.,TRBD2,AWAPPSGGLREQY
TRBV19,.,.,ASSLYNQPQH
TRBV29-1,once,TRBD1,SVRDSYSNQPQH
TRBV5-5,few,.,ASSLATGTEQY
TRBV19,.,.,ASSTTGSKPEAF
TRBV27,.,.,ASGRQWSTEAF
TRBV4-3,.,.,ASSQGAPGSGETQY
TRBV5-5,few,TRBD1,ASSSGTGWQETQY
TRBV30,once,TRBD1,AWSMGQENTEAF
TRBV13,.,.,ASSRTKLSGNTIY
TRBV5-1,.,.,ASSPPTGSPGNEQF